This T cell receptor beta chain was captured by sequencing in a study of blood T cell repertoires in COVID-19. TCRdb keeps only in-frame clones here, not all; method: immunoSEQ multiplex PCR. The repertoire includes 140,000 to 150,000 clones, about 89% of them detected once, and roughly 10% sits in the top ten. This clone was counted between two and nine times. The CDR3 is 10 amino acids. In germline, CDR1 is SGHTS, CDR2 YDEGEE. V was trimmed by 1 base and J by 10 bases, leaving 6 bases between them. The TCR was taken from a man between 60 and 75 years old who had recovered from COVID-19. This rearrangement joins TRBV5-8 to TRBJ2-7; D remains ambiguous. Material for sequencing was PBMCs or T cells enriched from blood (not recorded which). The CDR3 DNA reads TGTGCCAGCAGCTTGATCAATCAGTACTTC. Translating gives CASSLINQYF.